The 10 T cell receptor beta chains given below trace back to one sample, sequenced in a study of shared clonotypes between healthy human individuals. Profiled with immunoSEQ multiplex PCR; TCRdb holds only in-frame clones, not every one. The table lists about 2.2 million clones, over 85% of them singletons. As defined, naive CD8 cells were CD45RO-negative and positively selected for CCR7, with terminally differentiated effector memory CD45RA+ cells excluded. The sample comprised naive CD8+ T cells from PBMCs. These receptor sequences come from a young man in good health. Some clones in this sample may be carry-over from other donors' samples.

This clone was seen just once. The rearrangement joins TRBV4-2 to TRBJ1-5; TRBD1 might be the D (6 bases). CDR1 and CDR2 from the germline V gene are LGHNA and YNFKEQ. There are 16 residues in the CDR3. Trimming pared 3 bases from V and 3 bases from J, leaving 15 bases between. The CDR3 sequence: CASSHGTFPSNQPQHF. The CDR3 region has the DNA TGTGCCAGCAGCCACGGGACATTTCCCTCCAATCAGCCCCAGCATTTT.

The chain joins TRBV9 to TRBJ2-2; D is undetermined. The CDR3 totals 13 residues. Germline V gives CDR1 SGDLS, CDR2 YYNGEE. Trimming stripped 7 bases from V and 5 bases from J, with 12 bases between. CDR3 sequence reads: CASGDGDTGELFF. CDR3 nucleotides: TGTGCCAGCGGCGACGGAGATACCGGGGAGCTGTTTTTT.

The chain recombines TRBV6-5 with TRBJ2-7, with D perhaps matching TRBD1 (5 bases). There are 13 residues in the CDR3. The germline CDR1 and CDR2 sequences are MNHEY and SVGAGI. Between the trimmed V and J ends, which lost 5 bases and 2 bases, there was a span of 10 bases. Here the CDR3 reads CASSGSRAYEQYF. CDR3 in DNA: TGTGCCAGCAGTGGTAGCAGGGCCTACGAGCAGTACTTC.

The chain has TRBV30 and TRBJ2-7; 10 nucleotides align to TRBD1. Germline CDR1 reads GTSNPN; CDR2 reads SVGIG (reference sequence). There are 14 residues in the CDR3. The V segment lost 1 base and the J segment 5 bases; nucleotides outside the gene matches: 5. CDR3 region: CAWSGRQGADEQYF. As DNA, the CDR3 is TGTGCCTGGAGTGGAAGACAGGGGGCGGACGAGCAGTACTTC.

The rearrangement links TRBV7-8 to TRBJ1-2; TRBD1 aligns across 12 bases. The junction had 5 bases not matched to a gene; V was cut back by 2 bases and J by 7 bases. Germline CDR1 reads SGHVS; CDR2 reads FQNEAQ. The CDR3 length is 15 residues. The CDR3 here is CASSLRDRGQVGYTF. DNA for the CDR3: TGTGCCAGCAGCTTACGGGACAGGGGGCAGGTTGGCTACACCTTC.

V is TRBV28 and J is TRBJ1-5; D not resolved. Trimming took off 5 bases at V and 8 bases at J, with 19 bases between the two ends. Germline V gene lookup returns CDR1 MDHEN and CDR2 SYDVKM. CDR3 length: 15 residues. CDR3 sequence reads: CASSHGRAPGEPQHF. The DNA for the CDR3 is TGTGCCAGCAGTCATGGACGGGCCCCAGGCGAGCCCCAGCATTTT.

The rearrangement links TRBV30 to TRBJ2-7; D call uncertain. The CDR3 has 17 amino acids. CDR1 and CDR2 (germline): GTSNPN, SVGIG (reference sequence). Deletions cut 5 bases from V and 3 bases from J, with 26 bases between. The CDR3 sequence: CAWAPLGLGRLNYEQYF. In DNA form, the CDR3 reads TGTGCCTGGGCTCCCTTAGGGCTAGGACGGCTAAACTACGAGCAGTACTTC.

The gene calls are TRBV4-3 and TRBJ2-7; D could derive from TRBD1 or TRBD2 (5 bases each). The germline gives CDR1 LGHNA, CDR2 YSLEER. The CDR3 has 14 residues. The ends were cut back, 5 bases at V and 6 bases at J, with 17 bases in the middle. The CDR3 sequence is CASSRGTASPEQYF. The CDR3 nucleotides are TGCGCCAGCAGCAGGGGTACCGCTAGCCCCGAGCAGTACTTC.

As concerns this clone: Other DNA sequences in this specimen translate into the identical CDR3. The rearrangement uses TRBV13 and TRBJ2-3; no clear D. CDR1 is PRHDT, CDR2 FYEKMQ, per germline (reference sequence). Trimming removed 0 bases at V and 0 bases at J, with 4 bases between. CDR3 length: 14 residues. The CDR3 region is CASSLGGSTDTQYF. DNA for the CDR3: TGTGCCAGCAGCTTAGGTGGTAGCACAGATACGCAGTATTTT.

For the CDR3, the DNA is TGTGCCAGCAGCGTCAACTATATTTCTAGCGGTCCGCAGTATTTT. The encoded protein is CASSVNYISSGPQYF. This chain links TRBV9 with TRBJ2-3; 7 nucleotides align to TRBD2. The V gene end was trimmed by 2 bases and the J gene end by 10 bases; junction bases not matched to a gene: 13. The length of the CDR3 is 15 residues. The germline V gene has CDR1 SGDLS and CDR2 YYNGEE.